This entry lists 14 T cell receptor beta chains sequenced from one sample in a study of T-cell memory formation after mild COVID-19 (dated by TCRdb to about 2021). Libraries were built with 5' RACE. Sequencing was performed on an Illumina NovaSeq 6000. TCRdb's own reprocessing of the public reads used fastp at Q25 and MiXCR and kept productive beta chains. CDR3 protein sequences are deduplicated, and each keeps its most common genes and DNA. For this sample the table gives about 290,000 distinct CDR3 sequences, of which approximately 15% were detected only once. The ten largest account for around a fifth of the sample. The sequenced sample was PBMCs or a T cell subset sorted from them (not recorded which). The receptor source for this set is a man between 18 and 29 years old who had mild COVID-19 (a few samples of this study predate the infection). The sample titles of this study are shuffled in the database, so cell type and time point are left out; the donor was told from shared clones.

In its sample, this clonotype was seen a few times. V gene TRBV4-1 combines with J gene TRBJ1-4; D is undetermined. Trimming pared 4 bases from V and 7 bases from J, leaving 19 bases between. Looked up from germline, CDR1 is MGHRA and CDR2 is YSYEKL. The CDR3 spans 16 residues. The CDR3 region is CASSPPVPRRSEKLFF. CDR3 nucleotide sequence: TGCGCCAGCAGCCCCCCAGTCCCCCGAAGGAGTGAAAAACTGTTTTTT.

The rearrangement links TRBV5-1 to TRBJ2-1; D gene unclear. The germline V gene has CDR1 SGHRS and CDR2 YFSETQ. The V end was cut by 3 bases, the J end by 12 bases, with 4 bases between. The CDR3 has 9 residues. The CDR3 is CASSSGQFF. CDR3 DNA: TGCGCCAGCAGCTCAGGGCAGTTCTTC.

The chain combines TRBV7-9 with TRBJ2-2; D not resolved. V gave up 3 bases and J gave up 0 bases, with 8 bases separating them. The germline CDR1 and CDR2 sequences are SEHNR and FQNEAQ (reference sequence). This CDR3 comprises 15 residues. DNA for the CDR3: TGTGCCAGCAGCTTGCGACAATCGAACACCGGGGAGCTGTTTTTT. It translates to CASSLRQSNTGELFF.

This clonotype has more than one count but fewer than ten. The CDR3 nucleotides are TGCGCCAGCAGCTTAATACGGGTTCACCGACCCACAGATACGCAGTATTTT. It codes for CASSLIRVHRPTDTQYF. The V and J genes are TRBV5-1 and TRBJ2-3; D unresolved. The CDR3 contains 17 residues. The V end lost 2 bases, the J end lost 2 bases, and 18 bases lay between the germline ends. The germline gives CDR1 SGHRS, CDR2 YFSETQ.

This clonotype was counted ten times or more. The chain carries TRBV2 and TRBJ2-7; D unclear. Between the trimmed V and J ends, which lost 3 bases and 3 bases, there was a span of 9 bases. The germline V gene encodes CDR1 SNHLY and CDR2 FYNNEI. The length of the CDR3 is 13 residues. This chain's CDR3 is CASSDRNNYEQYV. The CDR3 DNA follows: TGTGCCAGCAGTGACCGGAATAACTACGAGCAGTACGTC.

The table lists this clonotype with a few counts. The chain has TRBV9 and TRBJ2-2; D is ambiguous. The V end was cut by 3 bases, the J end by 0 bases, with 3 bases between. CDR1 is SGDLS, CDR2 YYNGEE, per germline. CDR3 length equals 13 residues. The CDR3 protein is CASSDSNTGELFF. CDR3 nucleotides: TGTGCCAGCAGCGACTCGAACACCGGGGAGCTGTTTTTT.

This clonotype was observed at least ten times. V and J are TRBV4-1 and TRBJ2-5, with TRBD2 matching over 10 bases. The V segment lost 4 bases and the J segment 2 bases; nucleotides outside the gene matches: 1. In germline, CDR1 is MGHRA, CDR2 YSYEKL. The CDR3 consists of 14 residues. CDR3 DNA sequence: TGCGCCAGCAGCCGGACTAGCGGACAAGAGACCCAGTACTTC. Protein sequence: CASSRTSGQETQYF.

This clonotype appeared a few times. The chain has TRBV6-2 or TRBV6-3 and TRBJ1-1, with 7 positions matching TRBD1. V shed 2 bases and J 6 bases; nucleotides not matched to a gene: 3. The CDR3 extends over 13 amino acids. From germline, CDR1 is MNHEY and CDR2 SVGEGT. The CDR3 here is CASSYPQGAEAFF. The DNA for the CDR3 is TGTGCCAGCAGTTACCCCCAGGGGGCTGAAGCTTTCTTT.

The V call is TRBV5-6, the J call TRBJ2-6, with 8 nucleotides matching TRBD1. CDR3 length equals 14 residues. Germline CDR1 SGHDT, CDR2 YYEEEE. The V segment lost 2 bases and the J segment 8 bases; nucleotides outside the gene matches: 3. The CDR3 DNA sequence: TGTGCCAGCAGCTTTCAGGGGGCACCCAACGTCCTGACTTTC. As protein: CASSFQGAPNVLTF. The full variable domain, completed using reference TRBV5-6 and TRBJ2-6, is DAGVTQSPTHLIKTRGQQVTLRCSPKSGHDTVSWYQQALGQGPQFIFQYYEEEERQRGNFPDRFSGHQFPNYSSELNVNALLLGDSALYLCASSFQGAPNVLTFGAGSRLTVL.

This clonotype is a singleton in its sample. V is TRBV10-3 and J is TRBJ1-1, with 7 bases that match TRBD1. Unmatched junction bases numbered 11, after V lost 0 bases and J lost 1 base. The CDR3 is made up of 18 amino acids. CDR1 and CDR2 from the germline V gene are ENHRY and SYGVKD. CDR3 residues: CAISESIEYRGENTEAFF. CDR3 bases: TGTGCCATCAGTGAGTCGATTGAGTACAGGGGCGAGAACACTGAAGCTTTCTTT.

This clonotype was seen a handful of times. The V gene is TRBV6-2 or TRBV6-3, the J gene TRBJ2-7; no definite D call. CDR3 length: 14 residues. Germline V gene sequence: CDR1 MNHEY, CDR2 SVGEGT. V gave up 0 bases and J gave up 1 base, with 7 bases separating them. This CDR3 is CASSYSDGSYEQYV. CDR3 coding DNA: TGTGCCAGCAGTTACTCGGACGGGTCCTACGAGCAGTACGTC.

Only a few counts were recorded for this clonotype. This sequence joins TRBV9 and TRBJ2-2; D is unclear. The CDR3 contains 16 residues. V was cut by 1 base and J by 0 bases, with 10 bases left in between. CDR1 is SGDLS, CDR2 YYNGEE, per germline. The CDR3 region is CASSVNADANTGELFF. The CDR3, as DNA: TGTGCCAGCAGCGTAAATGCGGACGCGAACACCGGGGAGCTGTTTTTT.

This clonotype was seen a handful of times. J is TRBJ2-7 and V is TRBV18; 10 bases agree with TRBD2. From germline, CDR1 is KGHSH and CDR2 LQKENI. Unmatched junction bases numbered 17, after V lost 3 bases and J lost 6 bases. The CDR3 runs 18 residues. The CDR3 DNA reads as TGTGCCAGCTCACCCACACCCGCCAGCGGGGGGGCCTTTCTCGAGCAGTACGTC. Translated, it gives CASSPTPASGGAFLEQYV.

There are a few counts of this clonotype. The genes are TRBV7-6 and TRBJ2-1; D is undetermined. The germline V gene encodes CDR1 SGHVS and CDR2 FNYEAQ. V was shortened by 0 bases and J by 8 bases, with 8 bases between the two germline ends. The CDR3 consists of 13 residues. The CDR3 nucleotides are TGTGCCAGCAGCTTAGCTGGAACCGATGAGCAGTTCTTC. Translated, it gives CASSLAGTDEQFF.